These 10 T cell receptor beta chains originate from one sample sequenced in a study of blood T cell repertoires in COVID-19. TCRdb's copy holds only in-frame clones and misses some; the assay was immunoSEQ multiplex PCR. Here the sample spans about 400,000 clones, approximately 91% being singletons. Sequences were obtained from PBMCs or T cells enriched from blood (not recorded which). All receptors come from a middle-aged woman with acute COVID-19.

This clone has just one count. J is TRBJ2-5 and V is TRBV19; TRBD1 might be the D (5 bases). Germline V CDR1 and CDR2: LNHDA, SQIVND (reference sequence). The V end lost 2 bases, the J end lost 4 bases, and 14 bases lay between the germline ends. The CDR3 runs 15 residues. In nucleotides, the CDR3 is TGTGCCAGTAGTATACTCCCTAGTAGGGGAGAGACCCAGTACTTC. As protein: CASSILPSRGETQYF.

The V and J genes are TRBV5-6 and TRBJ1-3; D possibly corresponds to TRBD1 (5 bases). Trimming cost V 0 bases and J 0 bases, with 10 bases left between them. The CDR3 runs 16 residues. CDR1 and CDR2 (germline): SGHDT, YYEEEE. The CDR3 nucleotides read TGTGCCAGCAGCTTGGGACAGATTTTCTCTGGAAACACCATATATTTT. Its protein is CASSLGQIFSGNTIYF. Based on the CDR3 plus reference TRBV5-6 and TRBJ1-3, the full variable domain is DAGVTQSPTHLIKTRGQQVTLRCSPKSGHDTVSWYQQALGQGPQFIFQYYEEEERQRGNFPDRFSGHQFPNYSSELNVNALLLGDSALYLCASSLGQIFSGNTIYFGEGSWLTVV.

The chain combines TRBV10-3 with TRBJ1-1; no clear D gene. Trimming left V 9 bases short and J 3 bases short, with 17 bases between. Germline CDR1 reads ENHRY; CDR2 reads SYGVKD. This CDR3 region has 14 residues. CDR3 sequence (DNA): TGTGCCATAATGCGACAAGAATCGGACACTGAAGCTTTCTTT. This sequence encodes CAIMRQESDTEAFF.

This clone was seen more than once but under ten times. V is TRBV6-6 and J is TRBJ2-7; 8 bases are a match to TRBD1. Germline loops: CDR1 MNHNY, CDR2 SVGAGI (reference sequence). The CDR3 has 15 amino acids. The ends lost 4 bases at V and 5 bases at J; junction bases unmatched: 10. The CDR3 sequence: CASSFPSTGVDEQYF. The CDR3 bases are TGTGCCAGCAGTTTTCCCTCGACAGGGGTCGACGAGCAGTACTTC.

This rearrangement joins TRBV30 to TRBJ1-6, with D possibly being TRBD1 (5 bases). The CDR3 is 13 residues long. Trimming took 4 bases from V and 13 from J, leaving 17 bases between them. The germline V gene has CDR1 GTSNPN and CDR2 SVGIG (reference sequence). CDR3 amino acids: CAWTPGTSIPLHF. The CDR3 DNA is TGTGCCTGGACCCCAGGGACTTCGATTCCCCTCCACTTT.

As for this clone: Other DNA sequences in this specimen translate into the identical CDR3. The genes are TRBV18 and TRBJ2-3; the D is unclear. Trimming stripped 4 bases from V and 0 bases from J, with 5 bases between. This CDR3 comprises 13 residues. The V gene's germline CDR1 is KGHSH and CDR2 LQKENI. In DNA form, the CDR3 reads TGTGCCAGCTCACTTACTAGCACAGATACGCAGTATTTT. Translating gives CASSLTSTDTQYF.

The chain uses TRBV6-5 and TRBJ1-2, with TRBD1 as a possible D gene (5 bases). This CDR3 comprises 15 residues. Germline loops: CDR1 MNHEY, CDR2 SVGAGI. Trimming cost V 4 bases and J 2 bases, with 14 bases left between them. The CDR3 DNA sequence: TGTGCCAGCAGTTCGAAGGGGCTGGGGAACTATGGCTACACCTTC. The encoded protein is CASSSKGLGNYGYTF.

The genes are TRBV15 and TRBJ1-2; no definite D call. The CDR3 loop spans 13 amino acids. Germline V lookup: CDR1 LNHNV, CDR2 YYDKDF (reference sequence). V lost 3 bases to trimming and J lost 0 bases, with 5 bases between them. The CDR3 protein is CATSSGANYGYTF. In DNA, the CDR3 is TGTGCCACCAGCAGCGGTGCTAACTATGGCTACACCTTC.

In DNA, the CDR3 is TGCGCCAGCAGCTCGACGGGACTCTTCACCGGGGAGCTGTTTTTT. It translates to CASSSTGLFTGELFF. The chain employs TRBV5-1 and TRBJ2-2; a weak D match, TRBD2 (6 bases). The CDR3 covers 15 residues. The V end was cut by 3 bases, the J end by 4 bases, with 13 bases between. The germline CDR1 and CDR2 sequences are SGHRS and YFSETQ.

This chain connects TRBV7-9 to TRBJ2-7; 7 positions match TRBD1. V lost 5 bases, J lost 0 bases, and 16 bases stayed unmatched. CDR1 and CDR2 (germline): SEHNR, FQNEAQ (reference sequence). CDR3 length equals 18 residues. The DNA of the CDR3 is TGTGCCAGCAGCCGCCGGGACAGCCTGACTCCCCACTCCTACGAGCAGTACTTC. Translating gives CASSRRDSLTPHSYEQYF.